A single sample is the source of the 12 T cell receptor beta chains below, sequenced in a study of T cell changes during pregnancy in multiple sclerosis. TCRdb's copy holds only in-frame clones and misses some; the assay was immunoSEQ multiplex PCR. Of tens of thousands of clones listed, roughly nine tenths are singletons. The material sequenced was peripheral blood, taken in the second trimester of pregnancy. Receptors were obtained from a female donor in good health, enrolled as a control in a pregnancy study.

The chain is built from TRBV6-4 and TRBJ1-1; D uncertain. Germline values: CDR1 MRHNA, CDR2 SNTAGT. The CDR3 is 15 residues long. V was shortened by 3 bases and J by 8 bases, with 19 bases between the two germline ends. In DNA, the CDR3 is TGTGCCAGCAGTGATTCCGCGGGCGGCGGAGCAGAAGCTTTCTTT. Protein sequence: CASSDSAGGGAEAFF.

The V and J genes are TRBV28 and TRBJ2-6, with 8 bases that match TRBD2. Trimming cost V 7 bases and J 2 bases; bases outside gene matches: 4. Germline-derived CDR1 and CDR2 are MDHEN and SYDVKM. The CDR3 length is 15 residues. The CDR3 region is CASNGGGAGANVLTF. The CDR3 DNA follows: TGTGCCAGCAACGGGGGGGGCGCTGGGGCCAACGTCCTGACTTTC.

The chain has TRBV6-4 and TRBJ2-1; TRBD2 aligns across 9 bases. The V segment lost 3 bases and the J segment 0 bases; nucleotides outside the gene matches: 0. This CDR3 spans 15 amino acids. Germline assignment: CDR1 MRHNA and CDR2 SNTAGT. CDR3 sequence (DNA): TGTGCCAGCAGTGAAGCGGGAGGCTCCTACAATGAGCAGTTCTTC. Amino acids: CASSEAGGSYNEQFF.

This chain connects TRBV6-4 to TRBJ2-1, with TRBD2 identical over 8 bases. V gave up 4 bases and J gave up 0 bases; unmatched junction bases: 2. The CDR3 totals 15 residues. The germline gives CDR1 MRHNA, CDR2 SNTAGT. CDR3 DNA sequence: TGTGCCAGCAGTGGACTAGCGCCCTCCTACAATGAGCAGTTCTTC. Its translation: CASSGLAPSYNEQFF.

This clone was counted once. The CDR3 region has the DNA TGCGCCAGCAGCCAGGAGCTGCGACAGATACGAGGTGGCACTGAAGCTTTCTTT. Residues: CASSQELRQIRGGTEAFF. The V gene is TRBV4-3, the J gene TRBJ1-1, with D tentatively TRBD1 (5 bases). This CDR3 comprises 18 residues. The germline V and J ends were trimmed by 3 bases and 4 bases, with 24 bases remaining between them. Germline CDR1 LGHNA, CDR2 YSLEER.

CDR3 region: CASSYAGFDGELFF. The CDR3 bases are TGTGCCAGCAGTTACGCCGGGTTCGACGGGGAGCTGTTTTTT. The V gene is TRBV6-6, the J gene TRBJ2-2; D ambiguous. Germline lookup yields CDR1 MNHNY and CDR2 SVGAGI (reference sequence). Deletions cut 2 bases from V and 7 bases from J, with 11 bases between. The CDR3 spans 14 residues.

This rearrangement joins TRBV6-5 to TRBJ1-2, with 10 bases fitting TRBD1. This CDR3 has 14 amino acids. Trimming cost V 6 bases and J 5 bases; bases outside gene matches: 6. The germline CDR1 and CDR2 sequences are MNHEY and SVGAGI. Here the CDR3 reads CASSRTGGGYGYTF. The CDR3 region has the DNA TGTGCCAGCAGCCGGACAGGGGGAGGGTATGGCTACACCTTC.

CDR3: CASTEQGHGYTF. For the CDR3, the DNA is TGTGCCAGCACCGAACAGGGACATGGCTACACCTTC. V is TRBV28 and J is TRBJ1-2, with D possibly being TRBD1 (6 bases). V shed 7 bases and J shed 6 bases, with 12 bases lying between them. In germline, CDR1 is MDHEN, CDR2 SYDVKM. This CDR3 contains 12 residues.

This chain uses TRBV7-9 with TRBJ2-6; TRBD2 is a possible D gene (5 bases). Germline V CDR1 and CDR2: SEHNR, FQNEAQ (reference sequence). CDR3 size: 15 residues. Trimming cost V 6 bases and J 2 bases, with 11 bases left between them. The CDR3 DNA reads as TGTGCCAGCAGTCGGGGAGAAGCTGGGGCCAACGTCCTGACTTTC. Protein: CASSRGEAGANVLTF.

This sequence joins TRBV30 and TRBJ2-5; 7 bases fit TRBD1. The length of the CDR3 is 14 residues. The trim removed 0 bases at V and 4 bases at J, leaving 5 bases unmatched. Germline V gene sequence: CDR1 GTSNPN, CDR2 SVGIG (reference sequence). CDR3 amino acids: CAWSVAGGRETQYF. CDR3 bases: TGTGCCTGGAGTGTAGCAGGGGGAAGAGAGACCCAGTACTTC.

Only one count was recorded for this clone. The CDR3 does not end in the conserved phenylalanine or tryptophan, so this is likely a read error. No DNA is shown, since the ends of the CDR3 on it are uncertain; the CDR3 is the one TCRdb lists. This chain links TRBV7-2 with TRBJ2-7; the D call TRBD1 from the table was never checked on the DNA. Germline V CDR1 and CDR2: SGHTA, FQGNSA. The CDR3 length is 8 residues, termini included. This CDR3 reads CARKTGPG.

The chain recombines TRBV4-2 with TRBJ2-7; possibly TRBD1 for D (6 bases). The ends were cut back, 0 bases at V and 2 bases at J, with 14 bases in the middle. CDR3 size: 16 residues. Germline assignment: CDR1 LGHNA and CDR2 YNFKEQ. CDR3 coding DNA: TGTGCCAGCAGCCAAGAAGCCGGGACACAAGCCTACGAGCAGTACTTC. Residues: CASSQEAGTQAYEQYF.